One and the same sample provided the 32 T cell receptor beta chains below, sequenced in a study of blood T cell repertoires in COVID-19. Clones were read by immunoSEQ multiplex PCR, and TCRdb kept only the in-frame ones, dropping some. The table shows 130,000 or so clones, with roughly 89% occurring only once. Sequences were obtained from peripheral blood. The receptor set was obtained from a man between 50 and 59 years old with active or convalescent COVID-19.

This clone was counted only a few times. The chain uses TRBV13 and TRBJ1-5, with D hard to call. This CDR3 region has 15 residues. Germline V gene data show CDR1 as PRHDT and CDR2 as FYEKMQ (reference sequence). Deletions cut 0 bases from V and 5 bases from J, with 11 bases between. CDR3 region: CASSLGGSGDQPQHF. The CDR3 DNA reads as TGTGCCAGCAGCTTAGGGGGGTCGGGAGATCAGCCCCAGCATTTT. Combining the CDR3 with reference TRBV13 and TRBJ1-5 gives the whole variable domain AAGVIQSPRHLIKEKRETATLKCYPIPRHDTVYWYQQGPGQDPQFLISFYEKMQSDKGSIPDRFSAQQFSDYHSELNMSSLELGDSALYFCASSLGGSGDQPQHFGDGTRLSIL.

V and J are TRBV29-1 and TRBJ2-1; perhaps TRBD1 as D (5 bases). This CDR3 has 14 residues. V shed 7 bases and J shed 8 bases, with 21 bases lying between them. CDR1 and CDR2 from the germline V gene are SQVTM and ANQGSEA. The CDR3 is CSAVPRTRSDEQFF. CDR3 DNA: TGCAGCGCCGTCCCCCGGACAAGGTCAGATGAGCAGTTCTTC.

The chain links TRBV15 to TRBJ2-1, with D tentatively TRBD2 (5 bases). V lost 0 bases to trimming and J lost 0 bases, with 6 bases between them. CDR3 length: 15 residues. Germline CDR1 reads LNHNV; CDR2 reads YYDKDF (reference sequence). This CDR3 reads CATSRDSGSYNEQFF. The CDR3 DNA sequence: TGTGCCACCAGCAGAGACAGCGGCTCCTACAATGAGCAGTTCTTC.

This chain's CDR3 is CASSLEDSSYNEQFF. The DNA of the CDR3 is TGCGCCAGCAGCTTGGAGGACAGTTCCTACAATGAGCAGTTCTTC. The chain joins TRBV5-1 to TRBJ2-1; tentative D call: TRBD1 (6 bases). CDR1 SGHRS and CDR2 YFSETQ come from the germline V gene. The CDR3 has 15 residues. The V end was cut by 0 bases, the J end by 1 base, with 8 bases between.

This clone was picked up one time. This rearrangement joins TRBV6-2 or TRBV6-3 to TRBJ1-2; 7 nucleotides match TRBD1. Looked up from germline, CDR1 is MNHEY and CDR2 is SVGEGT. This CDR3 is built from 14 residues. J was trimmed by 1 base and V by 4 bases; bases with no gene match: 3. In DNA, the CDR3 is TGTGCCAGCAGTTCCGACAGGGATAACTATGGCTACACCTTC. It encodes CASSSDRDNYGYTF.

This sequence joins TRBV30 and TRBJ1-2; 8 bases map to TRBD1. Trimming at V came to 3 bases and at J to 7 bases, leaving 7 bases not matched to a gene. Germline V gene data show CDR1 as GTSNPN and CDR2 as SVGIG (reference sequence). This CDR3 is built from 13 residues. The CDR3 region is CAWSPTGASGYTF. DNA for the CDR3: TGTGCCTGGAGCCCGACAGGGGCCTCTGGCTACACCTTC.

CDR3 in DNA: TGTGCCACCAGTGATTCCGGGCGGGTTACCGGGGAGCTGTTTTTT. It yields the protein CATSDSGRVTGELFF. The V call is TRBV24-1, the J call TRBJ2-2, with D perhaps matching TRBD2 (5 bases). V gave up 2 bases and J gave up 5 bases, with 11 bases separating them. The CDR3 runs to 15 residues. Germline assignment: CDR1 KGHDR and CDR2 SFDVKD.

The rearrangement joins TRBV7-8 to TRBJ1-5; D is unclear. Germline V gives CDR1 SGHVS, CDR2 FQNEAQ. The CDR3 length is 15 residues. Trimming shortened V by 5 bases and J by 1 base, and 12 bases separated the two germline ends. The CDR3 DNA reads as TGTGCCAGCAGCCCCGAGAGGCAGAGCAATCAGCCCCAGCATTTT. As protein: CASSPERQSNQPQHF.

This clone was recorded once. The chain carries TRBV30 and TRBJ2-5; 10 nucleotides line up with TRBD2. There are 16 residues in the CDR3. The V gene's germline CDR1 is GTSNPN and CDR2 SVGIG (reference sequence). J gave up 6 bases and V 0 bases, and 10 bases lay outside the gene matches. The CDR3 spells CAWSVPSGGASKTQYF. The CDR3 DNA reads TGTGCCTGGAGTGTACCCAGCGGGGGGGCCTCAAAGACCCAGTACTTC.

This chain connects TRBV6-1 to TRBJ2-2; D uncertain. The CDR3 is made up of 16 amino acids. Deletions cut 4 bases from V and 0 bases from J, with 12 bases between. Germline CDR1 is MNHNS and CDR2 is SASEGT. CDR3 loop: CASSVKALPNTGELFF. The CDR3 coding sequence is TGTGCCAGCAGTGTGAAAGCCTTACCGAACACCGGGGAGCTGTTTTTT.

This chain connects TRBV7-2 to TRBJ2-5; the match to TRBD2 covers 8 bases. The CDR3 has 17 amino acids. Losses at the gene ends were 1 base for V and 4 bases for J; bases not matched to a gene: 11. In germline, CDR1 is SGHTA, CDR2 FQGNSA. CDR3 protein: CASSLESGLAGGETQYF. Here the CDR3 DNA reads TGTGCCAGCAGCTTAGAATCGGGTCTAGCGGGTGGAGAGACCCAGTACTTC.

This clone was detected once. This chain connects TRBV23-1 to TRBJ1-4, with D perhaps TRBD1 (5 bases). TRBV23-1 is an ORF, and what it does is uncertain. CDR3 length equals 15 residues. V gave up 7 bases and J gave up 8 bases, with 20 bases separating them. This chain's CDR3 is CASTHPRGGGEKLFF. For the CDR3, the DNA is TGCGCCAGCACTCATCCTAGGGGAGGAGGAGAAAAACTGTTTTTT.

Written as DNA, the CDR3 is TGTGCCAGCAGCACGACAGGGGCGAACACCGGGGAGCTGTTTTTT. This encodes CASSTTGANTGELFF. V and J are TRBV9 and TRBJ2-2; TRBD1 agrees at 8 bases. J lost 0 bases, V lost 4 bases, and 2 bases had no gene match. This CDR3 contains 15 residues. Per germline, CDR1 SGDLS and CDR2 YYNGEE. Filled out from reference TRBV9 and TRBJ2-2, the complete variable domain reads DSGVTQTPKHLITATGQRVTLRCSPRSGDLSVYWYQQSLDQGLQFLIQYYNGEERAKGNILERFSAQQFPDLHSELNLSSLELGDSALYFCASSTTGANTGELFFGEGSRLTVL.

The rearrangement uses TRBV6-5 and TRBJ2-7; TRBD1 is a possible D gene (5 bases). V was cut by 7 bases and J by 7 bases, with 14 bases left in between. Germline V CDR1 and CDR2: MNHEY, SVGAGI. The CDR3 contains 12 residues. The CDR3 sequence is CASTKTTGEQYF. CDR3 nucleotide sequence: TGTGCCAGCACCAAAACTACAGGAGAGCAGTACTTC.

The CDR3 DNA reads as TGTGCCAGCAGTCGGGACAGGGGGAACTATGGCTACACCTTC. Its protein product is CASSRDRGNYGYTF. The chain recombines TRBV6-5 with TRBJ1-2; 11 bases match TRBD1. V was pared by 5 bases and J by 2 bases, with 1 base of the junction left unmatched. This CDR3 spans 14 amino acids. Germline assignment: CDR1 MNHEY and CDR2 SVGAGI.

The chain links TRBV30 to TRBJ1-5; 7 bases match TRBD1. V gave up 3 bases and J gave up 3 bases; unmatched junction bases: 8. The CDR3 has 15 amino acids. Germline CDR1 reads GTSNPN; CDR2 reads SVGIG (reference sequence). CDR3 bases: TGTGCCTGGAGCTCGGGGACAGCAGCCAATCAGCCCCAGCATTTT. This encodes CAWSSGTAANQPQHF.

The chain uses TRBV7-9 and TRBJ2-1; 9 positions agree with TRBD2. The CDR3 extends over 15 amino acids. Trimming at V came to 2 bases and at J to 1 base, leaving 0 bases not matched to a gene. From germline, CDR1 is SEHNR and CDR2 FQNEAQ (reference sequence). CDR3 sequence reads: CASSLLAGSYNEQFF. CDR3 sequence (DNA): TGTGCCAGCAGCTTACTAGCGGGATCCTACAATGAGCAGTTCTTC.

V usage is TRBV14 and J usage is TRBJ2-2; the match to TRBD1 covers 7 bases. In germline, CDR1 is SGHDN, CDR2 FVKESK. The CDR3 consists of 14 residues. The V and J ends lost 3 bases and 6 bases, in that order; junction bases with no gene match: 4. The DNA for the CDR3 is TGTGCCAGCAGCCATTTACAGGGGTCCGGGGAGCTGTTTTTT. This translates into CASSHLQGSGELFF.

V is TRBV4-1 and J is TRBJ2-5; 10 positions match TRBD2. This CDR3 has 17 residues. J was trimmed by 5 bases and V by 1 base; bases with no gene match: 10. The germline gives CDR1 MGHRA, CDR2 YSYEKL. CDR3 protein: CASSQVASGGAGETQYF. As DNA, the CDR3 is TGCGCCAGCAGCCAAGTGGCCAGCGGGGGGGCTGGGGAGACCCAGTACTTC.

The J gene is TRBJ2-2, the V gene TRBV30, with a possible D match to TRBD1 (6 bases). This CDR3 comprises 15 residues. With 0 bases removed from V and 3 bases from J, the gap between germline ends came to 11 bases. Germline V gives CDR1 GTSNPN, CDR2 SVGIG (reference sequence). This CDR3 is CAWSVMAGDTGELFF. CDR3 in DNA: TGTGCCTGGAGTGTGATGGCAGGGGACACCGGGGAGCTGTTTTTT.

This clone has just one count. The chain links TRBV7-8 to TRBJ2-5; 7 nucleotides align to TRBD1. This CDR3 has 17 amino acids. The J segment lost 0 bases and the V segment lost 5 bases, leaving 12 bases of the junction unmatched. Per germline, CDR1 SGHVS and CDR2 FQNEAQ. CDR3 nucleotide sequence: TGTGCCAGCAGCCCGATATTGGGGGACAGAAACCAAGAGACCCAGTACTTC. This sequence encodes CASSPILGDRNQETQYF.

CDR3 nucleotide sequence: TGTGCCACCAGTGACACTACCTTCGGGACAGGGACCCAAGAGACCCAGTACTTC. It encodes CATSDTTFGTGTQETQYF. V and J are TRBV24-1 and TRBJ2-5, with 9 bases that match TRBD1. With 4 bases clipped from V and 1 base from J, the junction kept 12 bases outside the gene matches. Germline CDR1 and CDR2: KGHDR and SFDVKD. This CDR3 is 18 amino acids long.

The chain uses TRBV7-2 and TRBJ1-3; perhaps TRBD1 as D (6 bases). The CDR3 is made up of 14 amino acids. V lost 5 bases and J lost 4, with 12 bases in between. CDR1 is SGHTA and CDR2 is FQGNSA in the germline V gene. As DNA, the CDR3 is TGTGCCAGCAGCCATGGACAGCGAGGAAACACCATATATTTT. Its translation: CASSHGQRGNTIYF.

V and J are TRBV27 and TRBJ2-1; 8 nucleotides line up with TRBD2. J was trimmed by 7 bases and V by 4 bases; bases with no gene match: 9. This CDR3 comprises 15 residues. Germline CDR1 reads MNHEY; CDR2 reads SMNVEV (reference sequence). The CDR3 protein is CASSSGGSGTNEQFF. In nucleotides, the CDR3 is TGTGCCAGCAGTTCAGGAGGTAGCGGGACGAATGAGCAGTTCTTC.

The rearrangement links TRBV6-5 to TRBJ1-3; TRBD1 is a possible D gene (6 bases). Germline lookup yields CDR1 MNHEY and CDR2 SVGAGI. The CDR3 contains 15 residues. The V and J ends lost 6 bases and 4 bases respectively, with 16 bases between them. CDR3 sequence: CASRSDRSPGNTIYF. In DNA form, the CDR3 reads TGTGCCAGCAGATCTGACAGGTCCCCCGGAAACACCATATATTTT.

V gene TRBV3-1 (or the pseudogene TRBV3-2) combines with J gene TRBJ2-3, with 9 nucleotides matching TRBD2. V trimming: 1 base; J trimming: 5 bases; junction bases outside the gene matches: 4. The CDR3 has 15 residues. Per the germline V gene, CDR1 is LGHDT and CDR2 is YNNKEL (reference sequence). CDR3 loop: CASSQGLAEGDTQYF. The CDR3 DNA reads TGTGCCAGCAGCCAAGGACTAGCGGAGGGAGATACGCAGTATTTT.

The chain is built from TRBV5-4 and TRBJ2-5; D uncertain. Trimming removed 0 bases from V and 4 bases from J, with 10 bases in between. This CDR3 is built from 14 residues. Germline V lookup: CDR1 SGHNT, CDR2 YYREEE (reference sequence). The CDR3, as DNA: TGTGCCAGCAGCTTGGTGGCTAGTCGAGAGACCCAGTACTTC. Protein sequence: CASSLVASRETQYF.

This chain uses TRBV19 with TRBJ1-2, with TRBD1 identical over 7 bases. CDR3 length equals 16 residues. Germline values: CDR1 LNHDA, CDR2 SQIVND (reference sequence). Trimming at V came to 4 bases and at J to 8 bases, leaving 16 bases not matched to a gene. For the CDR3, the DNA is TGTGCCAGTAGTACCCCTGGGGTCGAAGGGGGCCAAGGCTACACCTTC. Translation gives CASSTPGVEGGQGYTF.

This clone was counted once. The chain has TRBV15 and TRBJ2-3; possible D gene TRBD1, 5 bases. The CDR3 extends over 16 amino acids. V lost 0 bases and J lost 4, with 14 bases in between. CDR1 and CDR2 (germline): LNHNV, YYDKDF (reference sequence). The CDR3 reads CATSRDRAGMADTQYF. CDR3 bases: TGTGCCACCAGCAGAGATCGGGCAGGGATGGCAGATACGCAGTATTTT.

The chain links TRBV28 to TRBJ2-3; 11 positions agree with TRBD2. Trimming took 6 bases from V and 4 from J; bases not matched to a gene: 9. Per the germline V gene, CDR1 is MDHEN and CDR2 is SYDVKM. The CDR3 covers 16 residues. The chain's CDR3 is CASSQQIAGGADTQYF. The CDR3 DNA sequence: TGTGCCAGCAGCCAACAAATAGCGGGAGGGGCAGATACGCAGTATTTT. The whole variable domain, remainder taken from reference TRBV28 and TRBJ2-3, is DVKVTQSSRYLVKRTGEKVFLECVQDMDHENMFWYRQDPGLGLRLIYFSYDVKMKEKGDIPEGYSVSREKKERFSLILESASTNQTSMYLCASSQQIAGGADTQYFGPGTRLTVL.

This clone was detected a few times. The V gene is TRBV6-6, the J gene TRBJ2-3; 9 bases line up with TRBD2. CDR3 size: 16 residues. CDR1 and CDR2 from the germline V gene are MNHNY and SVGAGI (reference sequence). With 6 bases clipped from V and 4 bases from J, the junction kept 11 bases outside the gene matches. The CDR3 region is CASSPSGAGGPDTQYF. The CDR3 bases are TGTGCCAGCAGCCCGAGTGGCGCGGGGGGGCCAGATACGCAGTATTTT.

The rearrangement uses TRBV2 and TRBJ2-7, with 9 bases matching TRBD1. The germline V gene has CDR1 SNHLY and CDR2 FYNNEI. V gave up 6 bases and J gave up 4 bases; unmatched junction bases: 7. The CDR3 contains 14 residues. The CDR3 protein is CASRPGTGTYEQYF. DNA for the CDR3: TGTGCCAGCAGGCCCGGGACAGGGACTTACGAGCAGTACTTC.